One and the same sample provided the 27 T cell receptor beta chains below, sequenced in a study of beta chain features in type 1 diabetes. The study's findings and limits: The study found moderately but significantly shorter TCRB CDR3s in all four CD4+ subsets of Type 1 diabetes patients.

The antigens of these receptors remain unknown. The isolated RNA, all of it, was reverse transcribed, so expressed TCRB transcripts were what got sequenced. Sequencing used immunoSEQ multiplex PCR; TCRdb keeps in-frame clones, though not all of them. This sample yields around 650,000 clones, of which roughly an eighth are seen a single time; over 0.1% belongs to the top ten. The specimen was naive CD4+ T cells from blood. All receptors come from a man between 25 and 39 years old with type 1 diabetes.

This clone was detected a few times. The V and J genes are TRBV28 and TRBJ1-5; D remains unclear. Germline loops: CDR1 MDHEN, CDR2 SYDVKM. V was pared by 5 bases and J by 7 bases, with 12 bases between. The CDR3 length is 13 residues. The CDR3 region has the DNA TGTGCCAGCAGTACCCCCGAGAGGCAGCCCCAGCATTTT. It yields the protein CASSTPERQPQHF.

The chain has TRBV5-4 and TRBJ2-5, with D unresolved. Germline lookup yields CDR1 SGHNT and CDR2 YYREEE (reference sequence). There are 13 residues in the CDR3. Deletions cut 4 bases from V and 5 bases from J, with 12 bases between. CDR3 in amino acids: CASSPRTPETQYF. The CDR3 DNA follows: TGTGCCAGCAGCCCACGGACGCCCGAGACCCAGTACTTC.

The rearrangement joins TRBV7-2 to TRBJ1-1, with D unresolved. The CDR3 covers 14 residues. V shed 1 base and J shed 2 bases, with 8 bases lying between them. CDR1 is SGHTA and CDR2 is FQGNSA in the germline V gene. The CDR3 loop reads CASSLVGGNTEAFF. In DNA, the CDR3 is TGTGCCAGCAGCTTAGTCGGCGGAAACACTGAAGCTTTCTTT.

The sample holds many counts of this clone. V is TRBV2 and J is TRBJ2-5, with 9 bases that match TRBD1. Germline CDR1 reads SNHLY; CDR2 reads FYNNEI. The V and J ends lost 0 bases and 5 bases, in that order; junction bases with no gene match: 10. This CDR3 has 17 residues. The CDR3 loop reads CASSEAPQGARWETQYF. As DNA, the CDR3 is TGTGCCAGCAGTGAAGCGCCACAGGGGGCGCGTTGGGAGACCCAGTACTTC.

J is TRBJ1-2 and V is TRBV6-5; maybe TRBD1 (6 bases). Germline loops: CDR1 MNHEY, CDR2 SVGAGI. With 3 bases removed from V and 4 bases from J, the gap between germline ends came to 9 bases. The CDR3 runs 13 residues. The CDR3 DNA reads as TGTGCCAGCAGTTATAGGGGGATCTATGGCTACACCTTC. Translated, it gives CASSYRGIYGYTF.

This clone was detected a few times. The CDR3 DNA reads TGCGCCAGCAGCCAAGACCGGTTGGGGGCCAGCCCAGCAACTAATGAAAAACTGTTTTTT. Protein sequence: CASSQDRLGASPATNEKLFF. The chain links TRBV4-3 to TRBJ1-4; D may be TRBD1 (6 bases). The germline V and J ends were trimmed by 0 bases and 0 bases, with 20 bases remaining between them. The CDR3 loop spans 20 amino acids. In germline, CDR1 is LGHNA, CDR2 YSLEER.

The rearrangement joins TRBV7-2 to TRBJ2-1, with D possibly TRBD2 on 6 matching bases. This CDR3 is built from 17 residues. The germline V and J ends were trimmed by 2 bases and 2 bases, with 16 bases remaining between them. CDR1 and CDR2 from the germline V gene are SGHTA and FQGNSA. The CDR3 protein is CASSLFIAATAYNEQFF. The CDR3 DNA reads as TGTGCCAGCAGCTTATTCATAGCGGCGACCGCCTACAATGAGCAGTTCTTC.

The table lists this clone with a few counts. This chain joins TRBV11-2 and TRBJ2-7, with D hard to call. CDR3 length: 13 amino acids. V gave up 1 base and J gave up 5 bases, with 9 bases separating them. In germline, CDR1 is SGHAT, CDR2 FQNNGV. CDR3 DNA: TGTGCCAGCAGCTTAGGGCCATTGGACGAGCAGTACTTC. Amino acid sequence: CASSLGPLDEQYF.

This rearrangement joins TRBV4-3 to TRBJ2-5, with no clear D. This CDR3 spans 14 amino acids. The V and J ends lost 0 bases and 2 bases respectively, with 7 bases between them. The germline CDR1 and CDR2 sequences are LGHNA and YSLEER. The CDR3 protein is CASSQEGRQETQYF. The DNA of the CDR3 is TGCGCCAGCAGCCAAGAAGGCAGACAAGAGACCCAGTACTTC.

The table lists this clone with a few counts. The chain's CDR3 is CASSLGVDRGYSPLHF. Written as DNA, the CDR3 is TGTGCCAGCAGCTTGGGAGTAGACAGGGGTTATTCACCCCTCCACTTT. The rearrangement uses TRBV5-4 and TRBJ1-6; 8 positions match TRBD1. There are 16 residues in the CDR3. V shed 0 bases and J 8 bases; nucleotides not matched to a gene: 7. Germline values: CDR1 SGHNT, CDR2 YYREEE (reference sequence).

This chain uses TRBV28 with TRBJ1-5; no reliable D call. The V end lost 3 bases, the J end lost 5 bases, and 5 bases lay between the germline ends. There are 12 residues in the CDR3. The V gene's germline CDR1 is MDHEN and CDR2 SYDVKM. The CDR3 protein is CASSFEDQPQHF. The DNA for the CDR3 is TGTGCCAGCAGTTTTGAGGATCAGCCCCAGCATTTT.

This clone was seen only a few times. The chain carries TRBV19 and TRBJ2-5; D is perhaps TRBD1 (5 bases). This CDR3 comprises 14 residues. In germline, CDR1 is LNHDA, CDR2 SQIVND (reference sequence). V lost 0 bases to trimming and J lost 3 bases, with 8 bases between them. In nucleotides, the CDR3 is TGTGCCAGTAGTATAGATCAAGGGGAAGAGACCCAGTACTTC. Amino acid sequence: CASSIDQGEETQYF.

This clone has only a few counts. The chain recombines TRBV30 with TRBJ2-5, with a weak D call TRBD2 (6 bases). Germline V CDR1 and CDR2: GTSNPN, SVGIG (reference sequence). This CDR3 has 13 residues. Trimming pared 5 bases from V and 4 bases from J, leaving 14 bases between. For the CDR3, the DNA is TGTGCCTGGGACCTGGGGGGAGGAGAGACCCAGTACTTC. Translation: CAWDLGGGETQYF. Full variable domain (outside the CDR3, taken from reference TRBV30 and TRBJ2-5): SQTIHQWPATLVQPVGSPLSLECTVEGTSNPNLYWYRQAAGRGLQLLFYSVGIGQISSEVPQNLSASRPQDRQFILSSKKLLLSDSGFYLCAWDLGGGETQYFGPGTRLLVL.

The V and J genes are TRBV9 and TRBJ2-7; possibly TRBD1 for D (6 bases). The germline V and J ends were trimmed by 7 bases and 3 bases, with 14 bases remaining between them. This CDR3 is built from 13 residues. Looked up from germline, CDR1 is SGDLS and CDR2 is YYNGEE. CDR3 coding DNA: TGTGCCAGCGGTAGGGACATCAACTACGAGCAGTACTTC. This gives the protein CASGRDINYEQYF.

The J gene is TRBJ2-7, the V gene TRBV2, with D unclear. There are 15 residues in the CDR3. V was trimmed by 3 bases and J by 3 bases, leaving 15 bases between them. The germline V gene encodes CDR1 SNHLY and CDR2 FYNNEI. The CDR3 spells CASSDQGIWNYEQYF. The DNA for the CDR3 is TGTGCCAGCAGTGATCAAGGGATATGGAACTACGAGCAGTACTTC.

The V and J genes are TRBV18 and TRBJ2-7, with TRBD1 identical over 9 bases. The ends lost 0 bases at V and 7 bases at J; junction bases unmatched: 7. The CDR3 sequence is 15 residues long. Germline loops: CDR1 KGHSH, CDR2 LQKENI. Written as DNA, the CDR3 is TGTGCCAGCTCACCACCGGGGACAGGGCTAGGGGAGCAGTACTTC. Its translation is CASSPPGTGLGEQYF.

There are a few counts of this clone. This chain uses TRBV15 with TRBJ2-1, with 8 bases fitting TRBD2. Germline lookup yields CDR1 LNHNV and CDR2 YYDKDF (reference sequence). V gave up 4 bases and J gave up 7 bases; unmatched junction bases: 15. This CDR3 has 17 residues. This CDR3 is CATSIDFGTRLGNEQFF. The CDR3, as DNA: TGTGCCACCAGCATAGATTTCGGGACTAGATTGGGGAATGAGCAGTTCTTC. Together with reference TRBV15 and TRBJ2-1, the CDR3 gives the full variable domain: DAMVIQNPRYQVTQFGKPVTLSCSQTLNHNVMYWYQQKSSQAPKLLFHYYDKDFNNEADTPDNFQSRRPNTSFCFLDIRSPGLGDTAMYLCATSIDFGTRLGNEQFFGPGTRLTVL.

The chain joins TRBV7-2 to TRBJ2-1; unclear D gene. Trimming took off 0 bases at V and 10 bases at J, with 7 bases between the two ends. The germline V gene has CDR1 SGHTA and CDR2 FQGNSA. The CDR3 covers 12 residues. The CDR3, as DNA: TGTGCCAGCAGCTTAGCTCGATTAGAGCAGTTCTTC. It encodes CASSLARLEQFF.

V is TRBV27 and J is TRBJ2-7; D remains ambiguous. Trimming left V 4 bases short and J 3 bases short, with 4 bases between. The germline V gene encodes CDR1 MNHEY and CDR2 SMNVEV (reference sequence). CDR3 length equals 11 residues. This chain's CDR3 is CASSSYYEQYF. The CDR3 DNA reads TGTGCCAGCAGTTCCTACTACGAGCAGTACTTC.

This clone was detected only a few times. This rearrangement joins TRBV10-2 to TRBJ1-1; 7 bases agree with TRBD1. Germline CDR1 WSHSY, CDR2 SAAADI. V lost 6 bases to trimming and J lost 5 bases; unmatched junction nucleotides: 9. This CDR3 has 14 residues. The DNA of the CDR3 is TGCGCCAGCAGAGGCCCGGACAGGCTTACTGAAGCTTTCTTT. Residues: CASRGPDRLTEAFF.

This clone was counted a few times. The chain couples TRBV6-5 to TRBJ2-7; no clear D. CDR1 MNHEY and CDR2 SVGAGI come from the germline V gene. The CDR3 loop spans 15 amino acids. Trimming left V 0 bases short and J 2 bases short, with 11 bases between. The DNA of the CDR3 is TGTGCCAGCAGTTACTCAATACGAGGCACCTACGAGCAGTACTTC. This encodes CASSYSIRGTYEQYF.

The J gene is TRBJ2-5, the V gene TRBV19, with 9 positions matching TRBD2. J gave up 2 bases and V 6 bases, and 4 bases lay outside the gene matches. CDR1 LNHDA and CDR2 SQIVND come from the germline V gene (reference sequence). The CDR3 covers 14 residues. CDR3 sequence (DNA): TGTGCCAGTAGCTGGCTAGCGGGACAAGAGACCCAGTACTTC. Its protein product is CASSWLAGQETQYF.

The chain carries TRBV18 and TRBJ1-6, with D unresolved. The CDR3 totals 15 residues. V lost 0 bases to trimming and J lost 6 bases, with 9 bases between them. Germline V gene data show CDR1 as KGHSH and CDR2 as LQKENI. The CDR3 reads CASSPPSGGNSPLHF. DNA of the CDR3: TGTGCCAGCTCACCACCGTCTGGTGGTAATTCACCCCTCCACTTT.

The sample holds a few counts of this clone. The rearrangement links TRBV5-1 to TRBJ1-2, with 9 nucleotides matching TRBD1. The CDR3 runs to 16 residues. The V segment lost 4 bases and the J segment 8 bases; nucleotides outside the gene matches: 15. Germline V CDR1 and CDR2: SGHRS, YFSETQ. CDR3 in DNA: TGCGCCAGCAGCCAAGGGACAGGGTCCCACTCTTGGGGCTACACCTTC. This encodes CASSQGTGSHSWGYTF.

This clone has more than one count but fewer than ten. This chain links TRBV28 with TRBJ2-1; 9 bases map to TRBD2. Per germline, CDR1 MDHEN and CDR2 SYDVKM. The CDR3 spans 14 residues. With V trimmed by 3 bases and J by 15 bases, 12 bases remained unmatched. CDR3 in DNA: TGTGCCAGCAGTTTGGCTAGCGGGGTATCCATCTCGTTCTTC. Protein: CASSLASGVSISFF.

This clone appeared a few times. The chain uses TRBV4-1 and TRBJ2-5; tentative D call: TRBD2 (5 bases). V lost 1 base to trimming and J lost 4 bases, with 19 bases between them. Germline loops: CDR1 MGHRA, CDR2 YSYEKL. This CDR3 region has 17 residues. Here the CDR3 reads CASSQAYPRTAGETQYF. The CDR3, as DNA: TGCGCCAGCAGCCAAGCCTACCCCCGGACTGCCGGAGAGACCCAGTACTTC.

This clone showed up just a few times. The chain recombines TRBV7-2 with TRBJ2-1; either TRBD1 or TRBD2 may fit D (5 bases each). The CDR3 totals 17 residues. Trimming cost V 5 bases and J 2 bases, with 19 bases left between them. Germline V lookup: CDR1 SGHTA, CDR2 FQGNSA. Here the CDR3 DNA reads TGTGCCAGCAGCCTACCCTCGGGGCCTACTCCCTACAATGAGCAGTTCTTC. Protein: CASSLPSGPTPYNEQFF.